The sequence of this TCR beta chain was determined in a study of cytomegalovirus exposure and HLA in healthy donors listed by TCRdb under 2017. Describing the broader study: In an earlier analysis of approximately 500 of the donors, approximately 260 Gb of sequence data and 100 million or so unique TCR beta sequences from 180 million or so T cells were reported. The later analysis used no new phenotypic data to find candidate immune exposures, relying instead on TCR beta sequences and their occurrence across donors. A later analysis re-analyzed previously published TCR beta repertoires from roughly 600 donors and added high-resolution HLA genotyping to study TCR occurrence patterns. The number of typed donors differed by locus: about 629-630 for A, B, C, DRB1 and DQB1; some 540 for DQA1; some 610 for DPA1; and roughly 450 for DPB1. The T cell repertoires of some 670 subjects were profiled by immunosequencing and related to cytomegalovirus serostatus. To decide whether each TCR beta V gene segment behaved as functional or pseudogenic, an earlier analysis of approximately 590 of the donors relied on high-throughput TCR beta sequencing. Across approximately 420 genotyped donors of the cohort, an average of about 220,000 unique TCR beta nucleotide sequences per donor were sequenced, and about a sixth of those sequences were non-productive. Besides the first cohort of roughly 640 subjects, a separate validation cohort made up of around 120 different subjects was used. About 300 gigabases of sequencing data and approximately 80 million unique TCR sequences were included in an early release covering roughly 600 HLA-typed donors. Donor age, sex, ethnicity and CMV serostatus were collected together with the repertoire data. All discovery cohort repertoires had been generated using a single sequencing platform. A later genetic analysis used genome-wide SNP genotypes for about three fifths of the 666 donors, treating that subset as a discovery cohort. Both class I and class II loci were covered by HLA typing, at four-digit resolution. Four to six DR-DQ haplotypes were handled as single units for association and clustering, since linkage in the cohort was strong. The study combined high-throughput TCR immunosequencing, statistical association of individual TCRs with disease status, and machine learning to predict cytomegalovirus infection status. The study aimed to test whether cataloging public T cell receptors could reveal signatures of past pathogen exposure. Of the roughly 430 genotyped donors, approximately 82% fell in the genetic ancestry cluster associated with self-reported Caucasian donors. Findings and caveats that apply to the study as a whole: Most TCR sequences were seen in very few donors, while some public TCRs were found in many individuals. In a later analysis, some 18,000 TCR beta sequences were associated with specific HLA alleles at a false discovery rate of 0.05. In an earlier analysis of 450 to 750 of the donors, most TCR beta V segments appeared in productive rearrangements about 87% or about 30% of the time, broadly matching IMGT annotations. The 87-base-pair reads could not distinguish some IMGT-functional V segments, including TRBV6-2 and TRBV6-3, so those segments were excluded. An association between a missense DCLRE1C variant and V-gene and J-gene trimming of TCR beta chains was found in a later genetic analysis and replicated in an independent cohort. The authors suggested that the approach could potentially be extended to other disease states and immunological phenotypes. In the study, 150 to 200 TCR beta chains were listed as associated with cytomegalovirus. A further reported finding was that TCR beta sequences accurately predicted the HLA-A and HLA-B alleles for most subjects in the first cohort. Correlated functional status among segregating V segments might be attributable to linkage disequilibrium, but an unknown experimental factor could not be ruled out. According to a later analysis, parvovirus B19, influenza, CMV and Epstein-Barr virus appeared linked to several top co-occurrence clusters. In vitro tests confirmed that a few of the cytomegalovirus-associated TCR beta chains recognize cytomegalovirus antigens. A later genetic analysis reported fewer N-insertions in productive TCRs among donors in an Asian-associated ancestry cluster than the roughly 620-donor mean. CMV serostatus was the only immune exposure information available for the cohort. A group of highly shared sequence variants was considered likely to be a technical artifact of the sequencing pipeline. When HLA alleles, especially DR and DQ, strongly co-occurred, TCR associations were difficult to assign to individual alleles. According to a later analysis, most CMV-associated TCR beta chains appeared to be HLA-restricted, and the HLA associations seemed to be driven largely by CMV exposure. Compared with equally common non-associated chains, HLA-associated TCR beta chains in a later analysis were more clonally expanded and had lower generation probabilities. Roughly uniform sequencing depth across donors was assumed in presence/absence analyses, although this assumption may not hold. About 15 rarely observed V segments, including chromosome 9 orphons, were excluded from the earlier analysis of some 590 of the donors because counts were too low. In this cohort, only TCR beta chains were sequenced, and detectable features were limited by the absence of alpha or paired-chain data. Because some donors lacked HLA typing at each locus, the association tests relied only on the typed subset. According to a later analysis, TCR association rates differed among HLA loci, with DRB1 alleles showing the most associated TCRs and HLA-C alleles showing the fewest. In both the original and validation cohorts, the classifier was reported to diagnose cytomegalovirus status with high specificity and sensitivity.

The cohort consisted of hundreds of healthy bone marrow donors. At the time of sampling, every cohort member was nominally healthy, though immune exposures that went unrecorded were likely present. The donor tested CMV seropositive, placing the donor among the 250 to 300 seropositive members of the cohort. A peripheral blood sample was collected from each donor, and TCR beta sequencing was performed on peripheral blood mononuclear cells. Genomic DNA was extracted from the blood cell samples with the Qiagen DNeasy Blood Extraction Kit. Receptor amplification or capture employed the immunoSEQ multiplex PCR assay. For the multiplex PCR, a mixture combining 60 forward primers for TCR Vbeta segments and 13 reverse primers for TCR Jbeta segments was used. Amplification of the CDR3 region of rearranged TCR beta genes was performed with a multiplex PCR assay on genomic DNA. The Illumina HiSeq System was used to sequence the amplified TCR beta libraries as 87-base-pair reads. As for the original processing: In a later analysis, tens of millions of unique TCR beta chains were counted across the roughly 610 repertoires, and about 10 million of these chains were shared by at least two donors. A nearest-neighbor algorithm error-corrected the raw reads and collapsed the reads into unique sequences, merging closely related sequences to remove PCR and sequencing errors. Alignment of CDR3 sequences to IMGT reference sequences was used to assign V, D and J gene segments. Each retained sequence needed at least a six-nucleotide match to both a V gene segment and a J gene segment. A rearrangement was called productive if the CDR3 had no stop codons and remained in frame with V and J, and every other rearrangement was called non-productive. CDR3 was defined by IMGT convention, running from the second conserved V-encoded cysteine to the conserved J-encoded phenylalanine. In an earlier analysis of around 570 of the donors, sequences lacking an unambiguous match to a single V gene segment were excluded. An earlier analysis of about 600 of the donors called V segments functional above 56.7% productive rearrangements and segregating when the between-donor standard deviation exceeded 5%. A statistical classification framework was built for diagnosing cytomegalovirus status from the catalog of TCR beta chain sequences. In a later analysis, V and J genes were assigned by comparing TCR nucleotide sequences against IMGT/GENE-DB human TR gene sequences. Using the TCRdist pipeline, a later analysis assigned CDR3 sequences along with most-parsimonious VDJ recombination scenarios. In a later analysis, each TCR beta chain was defined by its CDR3 amino acid sequence together with its V-gene family, and reads without a unique V-gene family were excluded. In a later analysis, 550 to 650 highly shared, low-generation-probability nucleotide sequences were removed to address suspected cross-contamination and a sequencing artifact. A later analysis calculated a clonal expansion index for each public chain from normalized within-repertoire ranks of inferred template counts. A later analysis computed generation probabilities with a VDJ recombination model fitted to out-of-frame rearrangements, and checked the results against IGoR. In a later analysis, hypergeometric tests were used to score TCR-TCR, TCR-HLA and TCR-CMV co-occurrence, with a repertoire-size bias correction applied to TCR pairs. A later analysis estimated false discovery rates by permuting HLA or CMV assignments 20 times. In a later analysis, co-occurring TCRs were grouped using DBSCAN, and TCRdist sequence similarity was added for clustering within HLA-allele-positive subsets. Repertoires with fewer than 30,000 or more than 120,000 public chains, plus five repertoires with anomalous nucleotide sharing, were excluded from co-occurrence clustering. TCRdb obtained this table from immuneACCESS and retained in-frame rearrangements with V and J assigned. These tables miss some clones; where compared with another copy, unresolved V genes account for less than half of the shortfall, and the remainder is unexplained. V and J calls and clone size are copied from that table; D and trimming were computed from the DNA. Recorded for this sample are approximately 170,000 clones; 70% to 80% of them occurred a single time. Just over 2% of the sample is taken by the ten largest.

V drops 2 bases and J drops 0 bases, leaving 7 bases in between. CDR1 MNHEY and CDR2 SVGAGI are derived from the germline V gene. Measured from the cysteine to the phenylalanine, the CDR3 is 14 residues long. The kept DNA is CDR3 alone, 42 bases in frame from the first base. Concerning this clone itself: No antigen is known for it. The record has no base qualities; no much larger clone is one base away.

Sequences were obtained from PBMCs. The chain is assembled from TRBV6-5 and TRBJ1-2; the D gene is not confidently resolved. This clonotype originated in a woman aged 25 to 39 in good health and CMV-seropositive. The DNA sequence follows: TGTGCCAGCAGTTACGAAGGAGCTAACTATGGCTACACCTTC. This codes for CASSYEGANYGYTF.